The rows below give T cell receptor beta chains drawn from one sample of a study of T cell responses to AZD1222 COVID-19 vaccine. Generated by immunoSEQ multiplex PCR, the TCRdb table keeps only in-frame clones and is missing some. This sample yields about 150,000 clones, of which 80% to 90% are seen a single time; roughly 6.9% belongs to the top ten. The specimen was peripheral blood, collected on day 0 of AZD1222 vaccination. The origin of the receptors is an adult in good health. The CDR3 runs from the conserved cysteine through the conserved F or W. A clone size is listed for some rows: how often the clone was seen (once, few, many), or a class if it is expanded.

j_call v_call clone_size cdr3_aa
TRBJ2-5 TRBV7-3 many CARSGTPGQETQYF
TRBJ1-1 TRBV3-1/TRBV3-2 NA CASSLREGAAEAFF
TRBJ1-2 TRBV14 NA CASSQTNYGYTF
TRBJ1-5 TRBV6-5 NA CASSYLGGHQPQHF
TRBJ1-5 TRBV15 NA CATAESGNSNQPQHF
TRBJ1-2 TRBV25-1 NA CASRTEGTYGYTF
TRBJ1-2 TRBV19 NA CASSSSLTEDYGYTF
TRBJ2-1 TRBV12-3/TRBV12-4 NA CASPRNEQFF
TRBJ2-5 TRBV6-5 once CASRRTVQETQYF
TRBJ1-5 TRBV6-5 NA CASSYGTGGNQPQHF
TRBJ1-1 TRBV6-1 NA CASSERQGRTEAFF
TRBJ1-5 TRBV10-2 NA CASSEPGTENQPQHF
TRBJ1-2 TRBV6-5 few CASSYPKGGYTF
TRBJ1-5 TRBV6-2/TRBV6-3 NA CASSYVQSNQPQHF
TRBJ2-3 TRBV5-4 NA CASSWTTASTDTQYF
TRBJ2-1 TRBV10-3 NA CAIGAGGPPTGEQFF
TRBJ2-2 TRBV3-1/TRBV3-2 NA CASSQTTGVTGELFF
TRBJ2-7 TRBV29-1 NA CSGWSGGVNEQYF
TRBJ2-7 TRBV4-1 NA CASSPRQGLAYEQYF
TRBJ1-5 TRBV6-6 NA CASKADQPQHF
TRBJ1-3 TRBV11-2 few CASSLVARANTIYF
TRBJ1-3 TRBV12-5 NA CAPGRNSGNTIYF
TRBJ2-6 TRBV9 NA CASSEQGTPSGANVLTF
TRBJ1-2 TRBV27 NA CASRLTEGLYYGYTF
TRBJ2-2 TRBV7-9 medium-sized CASSQTRANTGELFF
TRBJ1-2 TRBV14 NA CASSQVTDYGYTF
TRBJ2-7 TRBV9 NA CASSQTDRGAYEQYF
TRBJ1-4 TRBV20-1 once CSESEISTNEKLFF
TRBJ2-7 TRBV19 NA CASSSDGHEQYF
TRBJ2-2 TRBV5-1 NA CASSLAGQGLFGELFF
TRBJ2-7 TRBV4-3 NA CASSQDFAGYAEQYF
TRBJ1-5 TRBV6-5 once CASSISGRGRGHF
TRBJ2-2 TRBV12-3/TRBV12-4 NA CASSKDGTGELFF
TRBJ2-2 TRBV6-4 NA CASSGFWWAPAGELFF
TRBJ1-5 TRBV19 NA CASTQTRGTGGRGPQHF
TRBJ2-7 TRBV2 NA CASSVEGVSYEQYF
TRBJ2-3 TRBV19 NA CASSIPTTGQGDRTDTQYF
TRBJ1-1 TRBV11-2 NA CASSPAGVGTEAFF
TRBJ1-5 TRBV6-6 NA CASIQDRANQPQHF
TRBJ2-5 TRBV2 NA CASLGVQETQYF
TRBJ2-3 TRBV7-8 NA CASSPRSGDTQYF
TRBJ2-6 TRBV7-6 NA CASSLADNRALFGANVLTF
TRBJ2-3 TRBV20-1 NA CSASSTSGRIDTQYF
TRBJ1-3 TRBV7-8 NA CASSRTLDSGNTIYF
TRBJ1-1 TRBV12-3/TRBV12-4 once CASIQFGGPEAFF
TRBJ2-1 TRBV16 NA CASSQWTSGGARQFF
TRBJ2-2 TRBV5-4 NA CASTEGSGAGELFF
TRBJ2-1 TRBV2 NA CASGGLGGGNEQFF
TRBJ1-5 TRBV27 NA CASSQGWPYSNQPQHF
TRBJ2-5 TRBV5-6 NA CASSLGRELIQETQYF
TRBJ1-6 TRBV7-9 NA CASSRFSDRGFNSPLHF
TRBJ2-7 TRBV28 NA CASRRGQGVYEQYF
TRBJ1-2 TRBV4-2 NA CASSQDWAGAGDYGYTF
TRBJ2-5 TRBV29-1 NA CSARPTAGTQYF
TRBJ1-2 TRBV2 NA CASSEAILQGGGYTF